This TCR beta chain comes out of a study of CXCR3-negative and CXCR3-positive naive CD8 T cells. A word on this clonotype: Its antigen remains unknown.

CDR3 length: 19 amino acids. CDR1 is SEHNR and CDR2 is FQNEAQ in the germline V gene (reference sequence). UMI-tagged TRB cDNA libraries were built via 5' RACE. TCRdb re-called the 5' RACE reads and shows each CDR3 protein once, DNA omitted. The sample data list 65,000 to 95,000 distinct CDR3 sequences. The study, taken as a whole, reports: Naive CXCR3-positive and CXCR3-negative cells shared TRBV-TRBJ usage; memory cells diverged. CXCR3-expressing naive cells carried TRB CDR3s more hydrophobic than those of CXCR3-negative naive cells.

The sample taken for sequencing was naive CXCR3- CD8+ T cells from blood. Specified subset: CD45RO-CCR7+CD27+CD95- naive CD8+ T cells lacking CXCR3 (TNR3-). The genes are TRBV7-9 and TRBJ2-6; TCRdb calls TRBD1, which cannot be checked without DNA. This TCR derives from a human donor in good health. Some clones in this sample may be carry-over from other donors' samples. CDR3 region: CASSSTRTGGGSGANVLTF.